This T cell receptor beta chain emerged from a study of blood T cell repertoires in COVID-19. Study summary: The samples span acute and convalescent COVID-19 from the United States, Italy and Spain. The cDNA or gDNA used as material had been derived from T cells, B-cell-depleted T cells, or PBMCs.

CDR3 size: 15 residues. V lost 5 bases and J lost 5; bases outside the gene matches: 10. The germline gives CDR1 MDHEN, CDR2 SYDVKM. Authors' processing steps: Scientists estimated how many nucleated cells there were by amplifying reference gene primers. Libraries were prepared by immunoSEQ multiplex PCR; TCRdb keeps only in-frame clonotypes and omits some of them. V, J and clone size are those of that table, while D and trimming were read from the DNA. The sample gives 150,000 to 200,000 clones, 88% of which show up once; roughly 5.6% is in the top ten. The clonotype originates from a man aged 35-49 years with active or convalescent COVID-19. The rearrangement links TRBV28 to TRBJ2-7; 9 bases align to TRBD1. Material for sequencing was peripheral blood. The CDR3 sequence: CASSLTGTGNNEQYF. Here the CDR3 DNA reads TGTGCCAGCAGTCTAACCGGGACAGGGAATAACGAGCAGTACTTC.